Listed below are T cell receptor beta chains from one sample, sequenced in a study of blood T cell repertoires in COVID-19. Profiling relied on immunoSEQ multiplex PCR, and the TCRdb table lists in-frame clones only, not all of them. Seen here are 27,000 or so clones, 88% observed once, and the top ten hold around a quarter. Specimen: peripheral blood. The receptors here all came from a human donor in a cohort sampled during active COVID-19. The CDR3 runs from the conserved cysteine through the conserved F or W. The D gene is left open where the match is weak. Clone size, where shown, is once, few, many, or a class for clones that have expanded.

TRBV19	TRBJ1-2	TRBD1	-	CASTIGVVWGTGGFTRHGYTF	TGTGCCAGTACCATAGGAGTTGTCTGGGGGACAGGGGGATTCACTCGCCATGGCTACACCTTC
TRBV5-1	TRBJ1-2	TRBD1	-	CASSLAMTGGSYGYTF	TGCGCCAGCAGCTTGGCCATGACAGGGGGCTCCTATGGCTACACCTTC
TRBV5-1	TRBJ2-2	-	-	CASTEASPTGELFF	TGCGCCAGCACGGAGGCGAGCCCTACCGGGGAGCTGTTTTTT
TRBV20-1	TRBJ2-3	-	-	CSASGGSSTDTQYF	TGCAGTGCTAGTGGGGGCTCCTCCACAGATACGCAGTATTTT
TRBV7-8	TRBJ2-1	TRBD1	few	CASSRDRVNNEQFF	TGTGCCAGCAGCCGGGACAGGGTCAACAATGAGCAGTTCTTC
TRBV3-1/TRBV3-2	TRBJ2-3	TRBD1	-	CASSRQGADTQYF	TGTGCCAGCAGCCGACAGGGGGCAGATACGCAGTATTTT
TRBV27	TRBJ1-6	-	-	CASSFQDNNSPLHF	TGTGCCAGCAGTTTCCAGGATAATAATTCACCCCTCCACTTT
TRBV12-5	TRBJ2-5	TRBD2	-	CAKPLPRSGGPCETQYF	TGTGCTAAGCCACTCCCTAGATCGGGGGGGCCGTGTGAGACCCAGTACTTC
TRBV19	TRBJ1-5	-	few	CAGGRVEGQPQHF	TGTGCAGGAGGGAGGGTGGAAGGTCAGCCCCAGCATTTT
TRBV4-1	TRBJ2-1	-	-	CASSPPGRTYNEQFF	TGCGCCAGCAGCCCCCCCGGCAGGACCTACAATGAGCAGTTCTTC
TRBV10-3	TRBJ2-3	TRBD2	-	CAISLAGGDTQYF	TGTGCCATCAGTCTAGCGGGGGGCGATACGCAGTATTTT
TRBV10-3	TRBJ1-5	-	-	CAISDRGSNQPQHF	TGTGCCATCAGTGATAGGGGTAGCAATCAGCCCCAGCATTTT
TRBV7-2	TRBJ1-2	-	-	CASSLASFNYGYTF	TGTGCCAGCAGCTTAGCCAGTTTTAACTATGGCTACACCTTC
TRBV4-1	TRBJ2-5	TRBD2	-	CASSPHRTSGDATQYF	TGCGCCAGCAGCCCCCATAGGACTAGCGGGGACGCGACCCAGTACTTC
TRBV5-1	TRBJ1-2	-	-	CASSLGASRGYTF	TGCGCCAGCAGCTTAGGGGCCTCGCGTGGCTACACCTTC